This paragraph reports one T cell receptor (beta chain). The data belong to a study of blood T cell repertoires in COVID-19. The data were produced by immunoSEQ multiplex PCR, yet TCRdb's version contains in-frame clones alone and is incomplete. The table has approximately 97,000 clones, 70% to 85% seen once. The germline CDR1 and CDR2 sequences are SGHTA and FQGTGA. This CDR3 spans 13 amino acids. V lost 8 bases and J lost 8, with 13 bases in between. Sequencing was done on a sample of peripheral blood. The sequence was collected from a man in his 60s with active or convalescent COVID-19. The chain employs TRBV7-3 and TRBJ1-6, with D perhaps TRBD1 (5 bases). The CDR3 loop reads CASGDSWDSPLHF. DNA of the CDR3: TGTGCCAGCGGAGACAGTTGGGATTCACCCCTCCACTTT.